A single sample is the source of the 15 T cell receptor beta chains below, sequenced in a study of T cells in Graves' hyperthyroidism and ophthalmopathy. Amplification targeted TCR beta CDR3 regions from RNA transcripts. In the first-round RT-PCR of the TCR CDR3, the HTBI primer set was used. TCRdb itself ran the multiplex PCR reads through MiXCR, one entry per CDR3 protein. The sample has about 400,000 distinct CDR3 sequences, over 12% seen once. Material: blood. All receptors come from a man aged 18 to 30 with Graves' ophthalmopathy.

This clonotype was recorded at least ten times. The chain carries TRBV27 and TRBJ1-5; D uncertain. Trimming removed 4 bases from V and 2 bases from J, with 15 bases in between. This CDR3 region has 16 residues. Germline assignment: CDR1 MNHEY and CDR2 SMNVEV (reference sequence). The CDR3 DNA follows: TGTGCCAGCAGTTCTACAAGACGTGATGGCAATCAGCCCCAGCATTTT. This sequence encodes CASSSTRRDGNQPQHF.

This rearrangement joins TRBV2 to TRBJ1-2; D is unresolved. The CDR3 is 15 amino acids. Germline V gene data show CDR1 as SNHLY and CDR2 as FYNNEI. The V and J ends lost 3 bases and 4 bases respectively, with 15 bases between them. The CDR3 loop is CASSDHRWGSYGYTF. The CDR3 DNA follows: TGTGCCAGCAGTGATCACCGTTGGGGATCCTATGGCTACACCTTC.

The table lists this clonotype with many counts. This chain connects TRBV12-3 or TRBV12-4 to TRBJ1-1; D unresolved. The ends were cut back, 2 bases at V and 0 bases at J, with 7 bases in the middle. The CDR3 has 14 residues. Here the CDR3 reads CASSLSTVNTEAFF. The CDR3 DNA reads as TGTGCCAGCAGTTTATCAACAGTGAACACTGAAGCTTTCTTT.

This clonotype occurred many times. The chain has TRBV5-1 and TRBJ2-1, with D possibly being TRBD1 (6 bases). V was trimmed by 0 bases and J by 7 bases, leaving 20 bases between them. This CDR3 has 17 residues. Germline V CDR1 and CDR2: SGHRS, YFSETQ. In DNA, the CDR3 is TGCGCCAGCAGCTTGGGCCGTAGGGGGTCAAGTCAAAATGAGCAGTTCTTC. The encoded protein is CASSLGRRGSSQNEQFF. Drawing the rest from reference TRBV5-1 and TRBJ2-1, the complete variable domain is KAGVTQTPRYLIKTRGQQVTLSCSPISGHRSVSWYQQTPGQGLQFLFEYFSETQRNKGNFPGRFSGRQFSNSRSEMNVSTLELGDSALYLCASSLGRRGSSQNEQFFGPGTRLTVL.

In its sample, this clonotype was seen many times. The CDR3 DNA follows: TGTGCCAGCAGCTCGGGACTGGGACTGTCCGATACGCAGTATTTT. It translates to CASSSGLGLSDTQYF. The chain uses TRBV7-6 and TRBJ2-3; possibly TRBD2 for D (6 bases). V was pared by 4 bases and J by 6 bases, with 17 bases between. The CDR3 is 15 residues long. Per germline, CDR1 SGHVS and CDR2 FNYEAQ.

This clonotype was detected a few times. This sequence joins TRBV5-6 and TRBJ1-2; a possible D gene is TRBD1 (6 bases). Trimming removed 4 bases from V and 7 bases from J, with 23 bases in between. The CDR3 is made up of 16 amino acids. Germline-derived CDR1 and CDR2 are SGHDT and YYEEEE. CDR3 sequence reads: CASSPRLGAYAGGYTF. CDR3 nucleotide sequence: TGTGCCAGCAGCCCGAGACTGGGGGCTTATGCGGGTGGCTACACCTTC.

The chain combines TRBV5-5 with TRBJ2-3; D is perhaps TRBD1 or TRBD2 (5 bases each). The germline CDR1 and CDR2 sequences are SGHKS and YYEKEE (reference sequence). Trimming left V 5 bases short and J 2 bases short, with 15 bases between. The length of the CDR3 is 15 residues. The CDR3 reads CASSWGAGNTDTQYF. CDR3 nucleotides: TGTGCCAGCAGTTGGGGAGCAGGGAACACAGATACGCAGTATTTT.

Many counts were recorded for this clonotype. The V gene is TRBV7-9, the J gene TRBJ1-1; D perhaps matches TRBD1 (5 bases). Germline V gene lookup returns CDR1 SEHNR and CDR2 FQNEAQ (reference sequence). The germline V and J ends were trimmed by 6 bases and 1 base, with 9 bases remaining between them. The CDR3 contains 13 residues. The CDR3 DNA reads TGTGCCAGCAGTTTGACAGAGAACACTGAAGCTTTCTTT. Translated, it gives CASSLTENTEAFF.

This clonotype has ten or more counts. The genes are TRBV30 and TRBJ2-5; 10 bases match TRBD2. The CDR3 loop spans 14 amino acids. Germline V gene lookup returns CDR1 GTSNPN and CDR2 SVGIG (reference sequence). The V and J ends lost 2 bases and 5 bases, in that order; junction bases with no gene match: 5. The CDR3 DNA reads as TGTGCCTGGAGTAAGGGACTAGCGACGGAGACCCAGTACTTC. Protein: CAWSKGLATETQYF.

This clonotype has at least ten counts. The chain uses TRBV6-1 and TRBJ1-5; D is possibly TRBD1 (6 bases). The V end was cut by 5 bases, the J end by 5 bases, with 13 bases between. The CDR3 extends over 14 amino acids. CDR1 is MNHNS and CDR2 is SASEGT in the germline V gene. Here the CDR3 DNA reads TGTGCCAGCAGTCATGGACAGTATCATCAGCCCCAGCATTTT. It is translated as CASSHGQYHQPQHF.

The J gene is TRBJ2-3, the V gene TRBV5-6; TRBD2 matches 12 bases. CDR1 and CDR2 (germline): SGHDT, YYEEEE. Trimming took 5 bases from V and 4 from J; bases not matched to a gene: 11. The CDR3 totals 17 residues. The CDR3 region is CASSPTSGGVFADTQYF. The CDR3 nucleotides are TGTGCCAGCAGTCCGACTAGCGGGGGAGTCTTTGCAGATACGCAGTATTTT.

This clonotype was counted a few times. This rearrangement joins TRBV6-1 to TRBJ2-1; TRBD2 matches at 8 bases. CDR3 length equals 15 residues. The V gene end was trimmed by 6 bases and the J gene end by 4 bases; junction bases not matched to a gene: 8. CDR1 MNHNS and CDR2 SASEGT come from the germline V gene. The CDR3 loop reads CASSPSGGGYNEQFF. CDR3 DNA: TGTGCCAGCAGCCCATCGGGCGGGGGGTACAATGAGCAGTTCTTC.

The chain carries TRBV24-1 and TRBJ1-4, with 8 nucleotides matching TRBD1. The CDR3 runs 15 residues. The V and J ends lost 3 bases and 5 bases, in that order; junction bases with no gene match: 4. Germline V CDR1 and CDR2: KGHDR, SFDVKD. The CDR3 DNA reads as TGTGCCACCAGTGATGGACAGGGTGAGAATGAAAAACTGTTTTTT. It is translated as CATSDGQGENEKLFF.

This clonotype was detected only a few times. For the CDR3, the DNA is TGTGCCTGGAGGGGAGGATCTAGAAACCAGAACACTGAAGCTTTCTTT. Translation: CAWRGGSRNQNTEAFF. The rearrangement joins TRBV30 to TRBJ1-1; D gene unclear. The germline CDR1 and CDR2 sequences are GTSNPN and SVGIG (reference sequence). The CDR3 consists of 16 residues. V was trimmed by 3 bases and J by 1 base, leaving 18 bases between them. The whole variable domain, filled in from reference TRBV30 and TRBJ1-1, reads SQTIHQWPATLVQPVGSPLSLECTVEGTSNPNLYWYRQAAGRGLQLLFYSVGIGQISSEVPQNLSASRPQDRQFILSSKKLLLSDSGFYLCAWRGGSRNQNTEAFFGQGTRLTVV.

This rearrangement joins TRBV19 to TRBJ1-1, with D possibly matching TRBD1 (6 bases). CDR1 is LNHDA and CDR2 is SQIVND in the germline V gene (reference sequence). The CDR3 totals 15 residues. The ends were cut back, 6 bases at V and 3 bases at J, with 17 bases in the middle. The CDR3 coding sequence is TGTGCCAGTAGCGCTTACAGGGCTAGATACACTGAAGCTTTCTTT. Protein product: CASSAYRARYTEAFF.